This is a list of T cell receptor beta chains from one sample in a study of shared clonotypes between healthy human individuals. Sequenced by immunoSEQ multiplex PCR; TCRdb stores in-frame clones only, minus some. Of just over 2,000,000 clones detected, 95% appear once; the ten largest clones hold 0.1% to 0.15%. The sample comprised naive CD4+ T cells sorted from blood. The receptors stem from a man between 18 and 29 years old in good health. The CDR3 runs from the conserved cysteine through the conserved F or W. A D gene is named only where the DNA matches it firmly. Not all rows give a size; the values are once, few, many and, for expanded clones, a class.

TRBV9,NA,TRBD1,TRBJ2-7,CASALGQGTYEQYF,TGTGCCAGCGCCCTGGGACAGGGAACCTACGAGCAGTACTTC
TRBV2,NA,NA,TRBJ1-4,CASSFQGREKLFF,TGTGCCAGCAGTTTCCAGGGTCGGGAAAAACTGTTTTTT
TRBV6-1,NA,NA,TRBJ2-7,CASSEANGIEQYF,TGTGCCAGCAGTGAAGCTAACGGTATTGAGCAGTACTTC
TRBV14,NA,NA,TRBJ2-7,CANPRYMTVHEQYF,TGTGCCAACCCCCGATATATGACGGTCCACGAGCAGTACTTC
TRBV11-2,NA,TRBD2,TRBJ2-1,CASSFRKRESSYNEQFF,TGTGCCAGCAGCTTTAGGAAGCGGGAGAGCTCCTACAATGAGCAGTTCTTC
TRBV2,NA,NA,TRBJ2-2,CASSEAQEGIGELFF,TGTGCCAGCAGTGAGGCGCAGGAAGGAATCGGGGAGCTGTTTTTT
TRBV6-4,NA,NA,TRBJ2-6,CASTPGNGAGANVLTF,TGTGCCAGCACCCCCGGGAACGGGGCTGGGGCCAACGTCCTGACTTTC
TRBV30,NA,NA,TRBJ1-6,CAWSAISRALNSPLHF,TGTGCCTGGAGTGCGATTTCGAGGGCCCTTAATTCACCCCTCCACTTT
TRBV7-2,NA,NA,TRBJ2-2,CASSLPQNTGELFF,TGTGCCAGCAGCTTACCTCAGAACACCGGGGAGCTGTTTTTT
TRBV11-3,NA,NA,TRBJ2-7,CASSPGTGEQYF,TGTGCCAGCAGCCCGGGGACGGGCGAGCAGTACTTC
TRBV5-1,once,NA,TRBJ2-2,CASNGKNTGELFF,TGCGCCAGCAACGGGAAGAACACCGGGGAGCTGTTTTTT
TRBV5-1,NA,NA,TRBJ1-6,CASSVDSLQSSYNSPLHF,TGCGCCAGCAGCGTGGACAGTCTCCAGAGCTCCTATAATTCACCCCTCCACTTT
TRBV28,NA,NA,TRBJ2-7,CASRSSGTGSSYEQYF,TGTGCCAGCAGATCCTCCGGGACCGGAAGCTCCTACGAGCAGTACTTC
TRBV5-1,NA,TRBD1,TRBJ2-5,CASSLGQGVQETQYF,TGCGCCAGCAGCTTGGGACAGGGCGTACAAGAGACCCAGTACTTC
TRBV5-4,NA,TRBD1,TRBJ1-1,CASSTGGGTNTEAFF,TGTGCCAGCAGTACAGGGGGGGGGACGAACACTGAAGCTTTCTTT